Given below is one TCR beta chain in context. This sample was included in a study of OX40 agonist ivuxolimab in advanced cancers. Profiled with immunoSEQ multiplex PCR; TCRdb holds only in-frame clones, not every one. The table shows 28,000 or so clones, with around four fifths occurring only once. The J segment lost 5 bases and the V segment lost 3 bases, leaving 6 bases of the junction unmatched. CDR1 and CDR2 (germline): SGHDT, YYEEEE. The CDR3 has 14 amino acids. Material: CD4+ or CD8+ T cells sorted from blood, obtained in a trial of the OX40 agonist ivuxolimab. This chain connects TRBV5-6 to TRBJ2-3, with 7 bases identical to TRBD2. The origin of this receptor is an adult with an advanced solid tumor such as melanoma, head and neck, liver or kidney cancer. The CDR3 region is CASSSSGEGDTQYF. The CDR3 nucleotides read TGTGCCAGCAGCTCGAGCGGGGAGGGAGATACGCAGTATTTT.